This TCR beta chain was captured in a study of cytomegalovirus exposure and HLA in healthy donors. Study-wide findings and caveats: According to an earlier analysis, most TCR beta V segments yielded productive rearrangements about 87% or about 30% of the time. The later analysis indicated that the majority of CMV-associated TCR beta chains appeared HLA-restricted.

The PCR was carried out with 60 Vbeta primers and 13 Jbeta primers. Libraries were prepared by immunoSEQ multiplex PCR; TCRdb keeps only in-frame clonotypes and omits some of them. The data show just under 80,000 clones, about 73% seen once. Of note for this clone: Its antigen remains unknown.

Nominally healthy donors were sampled, though unrecorded immune exposures were likely. The CDR3 is 13 residues long. V lost 4 bases and J 6 bases, leaving 13 bases between the germline ends. Germline CDR1 reads SGHNT; CDR2 reads YYREEE (reference sequence). V and J are TRBV5-4 and TRBJ1-2; possibly TRBD1 for D (6 bases). Sample: PBMCs. The TCR sequence derives from a man in his forties in good health and CMV-seronegative. The CDR3 DNA is TGTGCCAGCAGCCCCAATCAGGGGCATGGCTACACCTTC. Protein product: CASSPNQGHGYTF.